Detailed here is one TCR beta chain. Sorted subsets were amplified in replicate PCRs using 200 to 250 ng DNA, 25,000 to 30,000 T cell genomes. Repertoires were generated with immunoSEQ multiplex PCR, while TCRdb's copy carries only in-frame clones and drops some. The sample consists of about 980,000 clones, 76% of them appearing once. This record comes from a study of shared clonotypes between healthy human individuals. Study-wide context: Per-donor plates numbered three CD4 naive, three CD4 memory, two CD8 naive and one CD8 memory.

Per germline, CDR1 MNHNS and CDR2 SASEGT. The V end lost 6 bases, the J end lost 5 bases, and 16 bases lay between the germline ends. This CDR3 comprises 14 residues. The specimen was memory CD4+ T cells sorted from blood. The subset denotes: CD45RA-negative fraction. The J gene is TRBJ1-1, the V gene TRBV6-1; D perhaps matches TRBD1 (5 bases). This TCR was sampled from a man aged 18 to 29 in good health. This chain's CDR3 is CASSIKGKGTEAFF. The CDR3 nucleotides are TGTGCCAGCAGCATTAAAGGGAAGGGGACTGAAGCTTTCTTT.